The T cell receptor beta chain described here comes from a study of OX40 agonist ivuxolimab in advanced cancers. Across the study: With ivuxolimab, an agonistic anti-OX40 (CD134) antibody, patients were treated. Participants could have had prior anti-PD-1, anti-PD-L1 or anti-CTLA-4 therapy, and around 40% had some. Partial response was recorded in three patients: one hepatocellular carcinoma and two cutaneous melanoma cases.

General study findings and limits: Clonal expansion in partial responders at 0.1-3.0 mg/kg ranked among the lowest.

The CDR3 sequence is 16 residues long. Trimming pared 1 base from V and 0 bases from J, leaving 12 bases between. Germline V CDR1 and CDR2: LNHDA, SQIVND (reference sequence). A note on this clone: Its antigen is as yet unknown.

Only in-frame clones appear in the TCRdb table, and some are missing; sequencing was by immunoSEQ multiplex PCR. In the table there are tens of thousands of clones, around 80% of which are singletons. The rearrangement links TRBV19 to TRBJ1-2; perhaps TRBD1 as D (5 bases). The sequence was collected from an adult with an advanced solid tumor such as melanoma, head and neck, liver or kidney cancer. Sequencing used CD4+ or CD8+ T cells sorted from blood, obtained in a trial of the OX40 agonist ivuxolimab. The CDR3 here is CASSIAQGQANYGYTF. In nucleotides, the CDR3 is TGTGCCAGTAGTATAGCCCAGGGCCAAGCTAACTATGGCTACACCTTC.